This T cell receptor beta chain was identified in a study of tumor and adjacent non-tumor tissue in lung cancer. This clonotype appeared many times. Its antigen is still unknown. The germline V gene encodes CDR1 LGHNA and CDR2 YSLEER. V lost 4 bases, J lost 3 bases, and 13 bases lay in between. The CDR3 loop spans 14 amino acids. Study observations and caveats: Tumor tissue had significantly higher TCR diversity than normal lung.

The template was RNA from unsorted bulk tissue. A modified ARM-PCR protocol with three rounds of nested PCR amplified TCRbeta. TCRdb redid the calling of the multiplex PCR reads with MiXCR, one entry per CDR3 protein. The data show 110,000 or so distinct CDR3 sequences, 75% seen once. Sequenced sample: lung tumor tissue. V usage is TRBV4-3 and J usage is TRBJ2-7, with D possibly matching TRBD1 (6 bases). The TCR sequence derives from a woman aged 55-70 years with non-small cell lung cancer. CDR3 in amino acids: CASSRQKGGYEQYF. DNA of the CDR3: TGCGCCAGCAGCCGTCAAAAAGGGGGCTACGAGCAGTACTTC.